This TCR beta chain is drawn from a study of T cell responses to AZD1222 COVID-19 vaccine. CDR3 length: 17 residues. Germline CDR1 reads SGHAT; CDR2 reads FQNNGV. The J segment lost 5 bases and the V segment lost 1 base, leaving 8 bases of the junction unmatched. Study outcomes and limitations: Unmutated variant regions are reportedly targeted by nearly half of spike-specific TCRs. Just a handful of AZD1222 recipients were seropositive at baseline. Repertoires were obtained only post-peak T cell response.

Only in-frame clones appear in the TCRdb table, and some are missing; sequencing was by immunoSEQ multiplex PCR. The sample contains 60,000 to 75,000 clones, about three quarters of which appear only once. In regard to this clone: Its antigen is not known.

Second-dose groups at about 4 or about 12 weeks were pooled. The genes are TRBV11-2 and TRBJ2-1, with 10 bases that match TRBD2. This sequence was found in an adult who received the AZD1222 COVID-19 vaccine. Here the sequenced sample was peripheral blood, taken 28 days after the second AZD1222 dose. The CDR3 DNA reads TGTGCCAGCAGCTTAGGGGGAGTTAGCGGGGGGCACAATGAGCAGTTCTTC. This codes for CASSLGGVSGGHNEQFF.